This T cell receptor beta chain was recorded in a study of response to subunit inactivated influenza vaccine. Whole-study results and caveats: The authors proposed limited new T cell recruitment per seasonal influenza vaccination.

One entry per CDR3 protein, called by TCRdb with MiXCR from the RT-PCR reads. The table lists over 400,000 distinct CDR3 sequences, approximately 13% of them singletons. This clonotype was counted many times. As yet, its antigen is unknown. Trimming took 2 bases from V and 10 from J, leaving 20 bases between them. The CDR3 sequence is 16 residues long. Germline V gene lookup returns CDR1 SGHAT and CDR2 FQNNGV. The receptor was derived from a man aged 50 to 60 who received an inactivated influenza vaccine. The sample consisted of PBMCs from blood, taken 40 to 50 days after vaccination. The chain links TRBV11-2 to TRBJ1-4, with D tentatively TRBD1 (5 bases). The CDR3 nucleotides are TGTGCCAGCAGCTTATGGGGGAGCTTCTCGTCTGGAAAACTGTTTTTT. It codes for CASSLWGSFSSGKLFF. Filled out from reference TRBV11-2 and TRBJ1-4, the complete variable domain reads EAGVAQSPRYKIIEKRQSVAFWCNPISGHATLYWYQQILGQGPKLLIQFQNNGVVDDSQLPKDRFSAERLKGVDSTLKIQPAKLEDSAVYLCASSLWGSFSSGKLFFGSGTQLSVL.